This T cell receptor (beta chain) is from a study of Ad26.COV2.S vaccination and SARS-CoV-2 variants. Points from the study as a whole: Those who received the vaccine showed greater spike-specific TCR breadth than those given placebo. Reportedly, after vaccination the spike-specific CD8+ and CD4+ T cell responses displayed substantial breadth. Vaccine recipients and placebo recipients showed similar non-spike TCR breadth. Quantification of TCR breadth and depth may have yielded underestimates of total T cell responses.

As concerns this clone: Its cognate antigen is unknown.

Libraries were prepared by immunoSEQ multiplex PCR; TCRdb keeps only in-frame clonotypes and omits some of them. Of about 180,000 clones listed, 70% to 90% are singletons. After removal of 3 bases from V and 7 bases from J, the junction contained 11 bases not matched to a gene. CDR3 size: 15 residues. Germline values: CDR1 SGHRS, CDR2 YFSETQ. Sequencing was performed on peripheral blood, taken after recovery from COVID-19. The sequence derives from a human donor who had recovered from COVID-19. V is TRBV5-1 and J is TRBJ2-7; 9 bases are a match to TRBD2. CDR3 coding DNA: TGCGCCAGCAGCTCGGAAGGGACTAGCTCTGGGGAGCAGTACTTC. Its protein product is CASSSEGTSSGEQYF.